Sequencing of this TCR beta chain was carried out in a study of multiple sclerosis patients with progressive multifocal leukoencephalopathy. Here immunoSEQ multiplex PCR was the method, and the copy in TCRdb shows in-frame clones only, minus some. The sample shows 25,000 to 35,000 clones, roughly 90% of them seen only once. This clone appeared once. The antigen is unknown. Study results and limitations: Most PML patients had lower entropy, suggesting less diverse TRB repertoires.

The CDR3 has 14 residues. V lost 3 bases and J 0 bases, leaving 9 bases between the germline ends. From germline, CDR1 is MDHEN and CDR2 SYDVKM. Time point given: 6 months of natalizumab therapy. The chain is built from TRBV28 and TRBJ2-7; no clear D gene. The receptor's source is a human donor with multiple sclerosis. The specimen comprised PBMCs, sampled from a patient treated with natalizumab. Here the CDR3 DNA reads TGTGCCAGCAGTTTTAGCTGGAGCTCCTACGAGCAGTACTTC. The encoded protein is CASSFSWSSYEQYF.